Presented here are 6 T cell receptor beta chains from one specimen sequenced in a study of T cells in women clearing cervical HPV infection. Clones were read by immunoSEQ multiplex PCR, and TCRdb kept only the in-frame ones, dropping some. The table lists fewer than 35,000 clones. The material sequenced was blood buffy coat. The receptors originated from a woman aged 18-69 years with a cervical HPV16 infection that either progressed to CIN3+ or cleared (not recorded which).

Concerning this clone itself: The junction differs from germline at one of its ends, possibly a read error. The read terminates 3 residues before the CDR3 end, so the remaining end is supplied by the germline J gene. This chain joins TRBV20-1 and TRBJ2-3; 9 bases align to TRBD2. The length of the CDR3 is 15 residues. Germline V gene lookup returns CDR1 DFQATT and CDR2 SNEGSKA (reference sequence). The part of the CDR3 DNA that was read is TGCAGTGCTAGGGCTAGCGGGGCTAGCACAGATGCG. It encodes CSARASGASTDA. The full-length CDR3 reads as CSARASGASTDAQYF.

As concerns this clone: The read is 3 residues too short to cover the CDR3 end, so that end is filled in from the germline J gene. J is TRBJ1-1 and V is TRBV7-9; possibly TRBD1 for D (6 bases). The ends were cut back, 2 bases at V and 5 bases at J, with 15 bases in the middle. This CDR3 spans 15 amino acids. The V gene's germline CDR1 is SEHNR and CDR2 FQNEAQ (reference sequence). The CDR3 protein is CASSLFEQGRTEAFF. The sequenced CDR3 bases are TGTGCCAGCAGCTTATTTGAACAGGGTCGAACTGAA.

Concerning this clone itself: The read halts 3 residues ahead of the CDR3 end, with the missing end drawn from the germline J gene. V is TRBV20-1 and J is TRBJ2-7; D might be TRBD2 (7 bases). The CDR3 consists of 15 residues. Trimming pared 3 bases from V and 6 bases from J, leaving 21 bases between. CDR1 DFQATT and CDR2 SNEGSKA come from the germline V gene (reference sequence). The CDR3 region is CSARAVGGLSVEQYF. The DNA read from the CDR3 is TGCAGTGCTAGGGCTGTGGGGGGGCTAAGTGTCGAG.

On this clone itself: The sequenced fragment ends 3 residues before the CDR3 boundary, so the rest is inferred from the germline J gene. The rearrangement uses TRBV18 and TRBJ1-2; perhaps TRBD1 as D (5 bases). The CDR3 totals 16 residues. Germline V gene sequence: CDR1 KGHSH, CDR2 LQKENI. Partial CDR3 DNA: TGTGCCAGCTCCGAGTTATTTGGGGGGAGTTCAAATGAC. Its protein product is CASSELFGGSSND. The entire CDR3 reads CASSELFGGSSNDYTF.

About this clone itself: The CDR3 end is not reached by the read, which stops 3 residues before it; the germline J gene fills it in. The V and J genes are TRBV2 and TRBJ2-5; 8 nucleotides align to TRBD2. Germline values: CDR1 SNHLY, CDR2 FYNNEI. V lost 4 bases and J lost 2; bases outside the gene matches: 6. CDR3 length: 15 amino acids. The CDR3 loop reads CASSGGGRSQETQYF. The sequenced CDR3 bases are TGTGCCAGCAGTGGCGGGGGGCGATCTCAAGAGACC.

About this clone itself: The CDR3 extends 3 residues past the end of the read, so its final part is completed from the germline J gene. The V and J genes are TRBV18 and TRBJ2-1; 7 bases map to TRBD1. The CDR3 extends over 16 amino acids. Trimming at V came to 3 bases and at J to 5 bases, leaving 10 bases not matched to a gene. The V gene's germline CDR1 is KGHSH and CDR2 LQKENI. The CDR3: CASSPFTGAENNEQFF. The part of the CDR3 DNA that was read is TGTGCCAGCTCACCTTTCACAGGGGCTGAGAACAATGAG.